The source of this TCR beta chain is a study of OX40 agonist ivuxolimab in advanced cancers. Study summary: An agonistic anti-OX40 (CD134) antibody, ivuxolimab, was used to treat the patients.

This clone occurred once. The method was immunoSEQ multiplex PCR; TCRdb's version includes in-frame clones alone and lacks a portion of them. The table has 78,000 or so clones, roughly 84% seen once. This TCR came from an adult with an advanced solid tumor such as melanoma, head and neck, liver or kidney cancer. This sample comprised CD4+ or CD8+ T cells sorted from blood, obtained in a trial of the OX40 agonist ivuxolimab.

As DNA, the CDR3 is TGTGCCAGCAGCTTAGTGTCTGGGGCCAACGTCCTGACTTTC. Protein sequence: CASSLVSGANVLTF. The chain is built from TRBV7-2 and TRBJ2-6; D gene uncertain. Trimming removed 1 base at V and 1 base at J, with 2 bases between. CDR1 is SGHTA and CDR2 is FQGNSA in the germline V gene. This CDR3 region has 14 residues.